The 30 T cell receptor beta chains given below trace back to one sample, sequenced in a study of read filtering for tumor transcriptome and immune sequencing. From about 400 ng of RNA, a library with molecular barcoded alpha/delta and beta/gamma adaptors was made. TCRdb re-derived calls from the reads in MiXCR, one entry per CDR3 protein. The data contain 85,000 to 100,000 distinct CDR3 sequences, 20% to 25% of them singletons. The sample was a population of CD138-negative cells sorted from bone marrow. The receptors were gathered from a donor at least 40 years old with multiple myeloma.

The CDR3 region has the DNA TGTGCCAGCAGTCGAAAGCGGGGGCGCACAGATACGCAGTATTTT. This codes for CASSRKRGRTDTQYF. The J gene is TRBJ2-3, the V gene TRBV28; TRBD2 matches 8 bases. V lost 5 bases and J lost 1; bases outside the gene matches: 5. CDR1 is MDHEN and CDR2 is SYDVKM in the germline V gene. The length of the CDR3 is 15 residues.

This clonotype appeared many times. V gene TRBV6-2 or TRBV6-3 combines with J gene TRBJ1-1; 12 positions agree with TRBD1. Germline V CDR1 and CDR2: MNHEY, SVGEGT. The CDR3 extends over 13 amino acids. Trimming at V came to 2 bases and at J to 14 bases, leaving 6 bases not matched to a gene. The CDR3 here is CASSYTRDRGLFF. CDR3 DNA sequence: TGTGCCAGCAGTTACACCAGGGACAGGGGGCTCTTCTTT.

In its sample, this clonotype was seen many times. V gene TRBV20-1 combines with J gene TRBJ1-6; D remains ambiguous. V lost 4 bases and J lost 7, with 8 bases in between. CDR1 is DFQATT, CDR2 SNEGSKA, per germline (reference sequence). The length of the CDR3 is 12 residues. CDR3 in amino acids: CSAKFPNSPLHF. The CDR3 nucleotides read TGCAGTGCTAAGTTCCCCAATTCACCCCTCCACTTT.

This chain links TRBV19 with TRBJ2-1, with 8 bases aligning to TRBD2. Per germline, CDR1 LNHDA and CDR2 SQIVND (reference sequence). This CDR3 is built from 14 residues. V lost 1 base, J lost 8 bases, and 4 bases stayed unmatched. The DNA for the CDR3 is TGTGCCAGTAGTATAGCGGGGGGGCTGTATGAGCAGTTCTTC. It translates to CASSIAGGLYEQFF.

Ten or more counts support this clonotype. V gene TRBV7-3 combines with J gene TRBJ2-3; 11 positions match TRBD2. CDR1 and CDR2 from the germline V gene are SGHTA and FQGTGA. V was pared by 6 bases and J by 6 bases, with 8 bases of the junction left unmatched. The CDR3 length is 15 residues. The CDR3 sequence: CASRKLAGAGDTQYF. The DNA of the CDR3 is TGTGCCAGCAGGAAACTAGCGGGGGCCGGGGATACGCAGTATTTT.

This clonotype came up many times. The J gene is TRBJ1-1, the V gene TRBV25-1, with 10 bases matching TRBD1. The V gene end was trimmed by 2 bases and the J gene end by 5 bases; junction bases not matched to a gene: 5. In germline, CDR1 is MGHDK, CDR2 SYGVNS. The CDR3 is made up of 15 amino acids. The CDR3 is CASSELGTGETEAFF. The DNA of the CDR3 is TGTGCCAGCAGTGAACTCGGGACAGGGGAAACTGAAGCTTTCTTT.

Of note for this clonotype: A far larger clone lies a single base away; this is likely a read error. The gene calls are TRBV28 and TRBJ1-1; D call uncertain. Germline V CDR1 and CDR2: MDHEN, SYDVKM. V was shortened by 6 bases and J by 1 base, with 9 bases between the two germline ends. The CDR3 extends over 13 amino acids. CDR3 sequence: CASSPAGNTEAFF. CDR3 nucleotides: TGTGCCAGCAGCCCGGCGGGGAACACTGAAGCTTTCTTT.

Many counts were recorded for this clonotype. This chain joins TRBV29-1 and TRBJ1-1; the D gene is possibly TRBD1 (5 bases). The V and J ends lost 7 bases and 1 base respectively, with 16 bases between them. The CDR3 loop spans 14 amino acids. Germline assignment: CDR1 SQVTM and CDR2 ANQGSEA. CDR3 DNA: TGCAGCGCAGCCCGGGACCTGGGGAACACTGAAGCTTTCTTT. Amino acids: CSAARDLGNTEAFF.

This clonotype was recorded many times. The gene calls are TRBV6-2 or TRBV6-3 and TRBJ2-7, with D possibly being TRBD2 (5 bases). With 5 bases removed from V and 4 bases from J, the gap between germline ends came to 12 bases. This CDR3 comprises 13 residues. Looked up from germline, CDR1 is MNHEY and CDR2 is SVGEGT. The CDR3 bases are TGTGCCAGCAGTAGAAGGAGCGGTTACGAGCAGTACTTC. Amino acid sequence: CASSRRSGYEQYF.

To note about this clonotype: This may stem from a read error, because a much larger clone lies one nucleotide away. The genes are TRBV20-1 and TRBJ2-1; 7 bases align to TRBD1. The CDR3 extends over 15 amino acids. The germline V gene has CDR1 DFQATT and CDR2 SNEGSKA (reference sequence). CDR3: CSARDWDSTHNDQFF. The DNA of the CDR3 is TGCAGTGCTAGAGATTGGGACAGCACCCACAATGATCAGTTCTTC.

This clonotype was seen repeatedly, ten times or more. This sequence joins TRBV7-9 and TRBJ1-2, with a tentative D call TRBD1 (5 bases). The CDR3 spans 14 residues. The germline CDR1 and CDR2 sequences are SEHNR and FQNEAQ (reference sequence). With 4 bases removed from V and 8 bases from J, the gap between germline ends came to 17 bases. Here the CDR3 reads CASSSTGTAAGYTF. In nucleotides, the CDR3 is TGTGCCAGCAGCTCCACCGGGACCGCGGCCGGCTACACCTTC. Drawing the rest from reference TRBV7-9 and TRBJ1-2, the complete variable domain is DTGVSQNPRHKITKRGQNVTFRCDPISEHNRLYWYRQTLGQGPEFLTYFQNEAQLEKSRLLSDRFSAERPKGSFSTLEIQRTEQGDSAMYLCASSSTGTAAGYTFGSGTRLTVV.

This clonotype has ten or more counts. The chain uses TRBV12-3 or TRBV12-4 and TRBJ1-1; D is ambiguous. V gave up 8 bases and J gave up 1 base, with 8 bases separating them. The CDR3 runs to 12 residues. CDR3 sequence reads: CASPHQNTEAFF. CDR3 DNA: TGTGCCAGCCCCCACCAGAACACTGAAGCTTTCTTT.

In its sample, this clonotype was seen once. At one boundary the junction diverges from the germline segment, which might be a read error. This sequence joins TRBV2 and TRBJ2-1; no clear D gene. This CDR3 has 14 amino acids. The germline V gene has CDR1 SNHLY and CDR2 FYNNEI. The CDR3: CATTPRTYGNDQFF. In nucleotides, the CDR3 is TGTGCCACCACCCCGCGGACGTACGGCAATGATCAGTTCTTC.

This clonotype was seen repeatedly, ten times or more. The chain has TRBV2 and TRBJ2-1, with 8 bases lining up with TRBD1. This CDR3 region has 12 residues. The ends lost 9 bases at V and 3 bases at J; junction bases unmatched: 1. Per the germline V gene, CDR1 is SNHLY and CDR2 is FYNNEI. For the CDR3, the DNA is TGTGCCAGGGGACAGGACTACAATGAGCAGTTCTTC. Translated, it gives CARGQDYNEQFF.

This clonotype was recorded at least ten times. The gene calls are TRBV5-5 and TRBJ1-1, with 7 bases that match TRBD1. Germline values: CDR1 SGHKS, CDR2 YYEKEE (reference sequence). This CDR3 is built from 14 residues. Trimming cost V 4 bases and J 8 bases; bases outside gene matches: 11. CDR3 region: CASSPWTGRTEAFF. The DNA for the CDR3 is TGTGCCAGCAGCCCCTGGACAGGACGGACCGAAGCTTTCTTT.

This clonotype has just one count. A far larger clone is one base from this, pointing to a likely read error. The chain has TRBV5-8 and TRBJ2-7; possible D gene TRBD2, 5 bases. Germline V lookup: CDR1 SGHTS, CDR2 YDEGEE. The V end lost 5 bases, the J end lost 3 bases, and 15 bases lay between the germline ends. The CDR3 is 14 amino acids. The CDR3 DNA is TGTGCCAGCAGTTTCGGGATAACGGGCTACGAGCAGTACTTC. Protein sequence: CASSFGITGYEQYF. The full variable domain, rest sourced from reference TRBV5-8 and TRBJ2-7, is EAGVTQSPTHLIKTRGQQATLRCSPISGHTSVYWYQQALGLGLQFLLWYDEGEERNRGNFPPRFSGRQFPNYSSELNVNALELEDSALYLCASSFGITGYEQYFGPGTRLTVT.

To note about this clonotype: Possible read error: a much larger clone is one base away. The chain recombines TRBV6-5 with TRBJ2-2; TRBD1 matches 8 bases. CDR1 is MNHEY, CDR2 SVGAGI, per germline. The J segment lost 6 bases and the V segment lost 6 bases, leaving 9 bases of the junction unmatched. There are 15 residues in the CDR3. CDR3 DNA: TGTGCCAGCAGAAGACCCCCGACAGGGGCCGGGGAGCTGTTTTTT. Protein product: CASRRPPTGAGELFF.

This clonotype was recorded many times. The chain joins TRBV5-5 to TRBJ1-1; D is unclear. The CDR3 runs to 14 residues. V was cut by 6 bases and J by 4 bases, with 16 bases left in between. Germline values: CDR1 SGHKS, CDR2 YYEKEE (reference sequence). The chain's CDR3 is CASILTRGVTEAFF. The CDR3 nucleotides read TGTGCCAGCATACTCACCCGGGGTGTCACTGAAGCTTTCTTT.

This clonotype has ten or more counts. V usage is TRBV20-1 and J usage is TRBJ1-5, with D hard to call. The CDR3 has 14 amino acids. CDR1 is DFQATT, CDR2 SNEGSKA, per germline (reference sequence). Deletions cut 5 bases from V and 0 bases from J, with 11 bases between. This chain's CDR3 is CSAYKRNSNQPQHF. Written as DNA, the CDR3 is TGCAGTGCTTATAAAAGAAATAGCAATCAGCCCCAGCATTTT.

This chain uses TRBV18 with TRBJ2-4; the D gene could be TRBD1 or TRBD2 (5 bases each). From germline, CDR1 is KGHSH and CDR2 LQKENI. This CDR3 spans 12 amino acids. The V end lost 6 bases, the J end lost 5 bases, and 8 bases lay between the germline ends. In DNA, the CDR3 is TGTGCCAGCTCGCCGGGGCAAAACATTCAGTACTTC. Translating gives CASSPGQNIQYF. Filled out from reference TRBV18 and TRBJ2-4, the complete variable domain reads NAGVMQNPRHLVRRRGQEARLRCSPMKGHSHVYWYRQLPEEGLKFMVYLQKENIIDESGMPKERFSAEFPKEGPSILRIQQVVRGDSAAYFCASSPGQNIQYFGAGTRLSVL.

The table lists this clonotype with a count of one. The final CDR3 position lacks the conserved phenylalanine or tryptophan, pointing to a likely read error. The chain recombines TRBV28 with TRBJ2-1; D gene unclear. With 3 bases removed from V and 5 bases from J, the gap between germline ends came to 11 bases. There are 14 residues in the CDR3. Per the germline V gene, CDR1 is MDHEN and CDR2 is SYDVKM. Written as DNA, the CDR3 is TGTGCCAGCAGTTTGAGGCAGCTCCACAATGAGCAGTTCCTC. Its translation is CASSLRQLHNEQFL.

The J gene is TRBJ2-1, the V gene TRBV5-4, with D possibly TRBD2 on 6 matching bases. The CDR3 loop spans 15 amino acids. Germline V CDR1 and CDR2: SGHNT, YYREEE (reference sequence). The V and J ends lost 0 bases and 15 bases respectively, with 22 bases between them. DNA of the CDR3: TGTGCCAGCAGCTTGGATTCGGCGGCGGGGCTTCCCGGGTTCTTC. It translates to CASSLDSAAGLPGFF. The entire variable domain, with the rest obtained from reference TRBV5-4 and TRBJ2-1, is as follows: ETGVTQSPTHLIKTRGQQVTLRCSSQSGHNTVSWYQQALGQGPQFIFQYYREEENGRGNFPPRFSGLQFPNYSSELNVNALELDDSALYLCASSLDSAAGLPGFFGPGTRLTVL.

Note on this clonotype: This sequence may be a read error, since a much larger clone differs from it by one base. The chain couples TRBV28 to TRBJ1-5; D not certain. The CDR3 has 13 amino acids. Trimming shortened V by 1 base and J by 6 bases, and 7 bases separated the two germline ends. The germline CDR1 and CDR2 sequences are MDHEN and SYDVKM. The CDR3 DNA follows: TGTGCCAGCAGTTTATTAGGAAGTCAGCCCCAGCATTTT. Translated, it gives CASSLLGSQPQHF.

CDR3 amino acids: CASSPKGGGGQPQHF. CDR3 coding DNA: TGTGCCAGCAGCCCGAAAGGGGGGGGGGGGCAGCCCCAGCATTTT. The chain employs TRBV11-3 and TRBJ1-5; tentatively, D is TRBD1 (6 bases). CDR1 is SGHNT and CDR2 is YENEEA in the germline V gene. V gave up 5 bases and J gave up 7 bases, with 18 bases separating them. This CDR3 has 15 amino acids.

About this clonotype itself: A clone one base away is much larger, so this may be a read error. The chain couples TRBV28 to TRBJ1-1; 7 positions agree with TRBD1. The CDR3 is made up of 12 amino acids. Germline CDR1 reads MDHEN; CDR2 reads SYDVKM. J gave up 6 bases and V 7 bases, and 5 bases lay outside the gene matches. This CDR3 reads CASTIDRAEAFF. The CDR3 DNA reads TGTGCCAGCACCATAGACAGGGCTGAAGCTTTCTTT.

This clonotype was seen only a few times. The rearrangement uses TRBV20-1 and TRBJ2-5; D is uncertain. The germline V gene has CDR1 DFQATT and CDR2 SNEGSKA (reference sequence). V lost 6 bases and J 2 bases, leaving 13 bases between the germline ends. The CDR3 has 13 residues. The CDR3 here is CSAPEKGQETQYF. The CDR3 nucleotides read TGCAGTGCCCCCGAGAAGGGACAAGAGACCCAGTACTTC.

This CDR3 is CSAKRSGWNTEAFF. The CDR3 DNA sequence: TGCAGTGCTAAACGCTCCGGGTGGAACACTGAAGCTTTCTTT. V and J are TRBV20-1 and TRBJ1-1, with no clear D. V was cut by 4 bases and J by 1 base, with 13 bases left in between. This CDR3 is 14 amino acids long. Germline V CDR1 and CDR2: DFQATT, SNEGSKA (reference sequence).

The table lists this clonotype with many counts. At one end the junction does not follow the germline gene, possibly because of a read error. The chain is built from TRBV2 and TRBJ2-7; D gene uncertain. The germline V gene has CDR1 SNHLY and CDR2 FYNNEI. The CDR3 has 13 amino acids. For the CDR3, the DNA is TGTGCCAGCAGGGAAGGGCCACCAGGCGAGCAGTACTTC. Translating it yields CASREGPPGEQYF.

As concerns this clonotype: A much larger clone lies one base from this, so it may be a read error. The chain carries TRBV12-3 or TRBV12-4 and TRBJ2-2; 10 nucleotides match TRBD2. Trimming took 10 bases from V and 8 from J; bases not matched to a gene: 13. CDR3 length equals 15 residues. CDR3 protein: CANSLSGGAMGELFF. The CDR3 bases are TGTGCCAACAGCCTGAGCGGGGGGGCTATGGGGGAGCTGTTTTTT.

This clonotype was recorded at least ten times. The chain links TRBV3-1 to TRBJ1-1, with D hard to call. The germline gives CDR1 LGHDT, CDR2 YNNKEL (reference sequence). The CDR3 has 14 amino acids. V was trimmed by 3 bases and J by 1 base, leaving 9 bases between them. The CDR3 nucleotides are TGTGCCAGCAGCCACCTGGCGGGGAACACTGAAGCTTTCTTT. Its protein product is CASSHLAGNTEAFF.